The clone carrying this TCR beta chain was detected only a few times. The sample comes from a study of early T cells in non-severe SARS-CoV-2 infection. The library protocol tagged individual cDNA molecules with unique molecular identifiers. TCRdb processed the 5' RACE reads anew with MiXCR; each CDR3 protein has one entry. The top ten hold roughly 1.7% of the sample, which has 68,000 or so distinct CDR3 sequences, 12% seen once. CDR3 length: 13 residues. The V gene lost 2 bases and the J gene lost 6 bases, with 7 bases spanning the gap. Germline V CDR1 and CDR2: LNHDA, SQIVND (reference sequence). This chain uses TRBV19 with TRBJ2-2; maybe TRBD2 (5 bases). The material sequenced was whole blood. The TCR sequence derives from an adult who was a healthcare worker with PCR-confirmed SARS-CoV-2 infection or an uninfected control (not recorded which). CDR3 coding DNA: TGTGCCAGTAGTATACGGCGGGCCGGGGAGCTGTTTTTT. Protein: CASSIRRAGELFF.